The 10 T cell receptor beta chains below come from one sample, sequenced in a study of blood T cell repertoires in COVID-19. The table came from immunoSEQ multiplex PCR; TCRdb's copy has only in-frame clones and leaves some out. Of roughly 75,000 clones in the sample, approximately 80% were seen once. Sample: peripheral blood. The receptors come from a man aged 45-65 years with acute or convalescent COVID-19.

The chain uses TRBV10-3 and TRBJ2-3; 7 bases are a match to TRBD1. This CDR3 has 14 residues. Germline trimming cut 2 bases from V and 2 bases from J; bases unmatched to any gene: 1. Per the germline V gene, CDR1 is ENHRY and CDR2 is SYGVKD. The CDR3 coding sequence is TGTGCCATCAGTGAGGGACAGGTCACAGATACGCAGTATTTT. Protein: CAISEGQVTDTQYF.

The chain carries TRBV28 and TRBJ2-7; D is undetermined. The germline V and J ends were trimmed by 6 bases and 1 base, with 13 bases remaining between them. The CDR3 is made up of 14 amino acids. CDR1 and CDR2 (germline): MDHEN, SYDVKM. CDR3 bases: TGTGCCAGCAGAGAGGCCCAAGATTCCTACGAGCAGTACTTC. It translates to CASREAQDSYEQYF.

V and J are TRBV6-5 and TRBJ1-3, with D uncertain. The germline V gene encodes CDR1 MNHEY and CDR2 SVGAGI. With 7 bases removed from V and 3 bases from J, the gap between germline ends came to 13 bases. The CDR3 runs 14 residues. The CDR3 region is CASKERRIGNTIYF. Written as DNA, the CDR3 is TGTGCCAGCAAGGAGAGGAGGATTGGAAACACCATATATTTT.

The chain joins TRBV25-1 to TRBJ2-6, with D maybe TRBD1 (6 bases). The CDR3 sequence is 15 residues long. Germline V lookup: CDR1 MGHDK, CDR2 SYGVNS. V was shortened by 5 bases and J by 0 bases, with 8 bases between the two germline ends. DNA for the CDR3: TGTGCCAGCAGTTTGACAGGCTCTGGGGCCAACGTCCTGACTTTC. As protein: CASSLTGSGANVLTF.

The chain uses TRBV11-3 and TRBJ2-3, with TRBD1 as a possible D gene (6 bases). Trimming stripped 8 bases from V and 2 bases from J, with 11 bases between. Looked up from germline, CDR1 is SGHNT and CDR2 is YENEEA. CDR3 length: 13 residues. As DNA, the CDR3 is TGTGCCAGCCGTGGGGGCCCCACAGATACGCAGTATTTT. This codes for CASRGGPTDTQYF.

The V gene is TRBV2, the J gene TRBJ2-1; no definite D call. Germline V gene data show CDR1 as SNHLY and CDR2 as FYNNEI. V lost 6 bases and J lost 7, with 7 bases in between. The CDR3 length is 11 residues. CDR3 sequence reads: CASSEWNEQFF. Here the CDR3 DNA reads TGTGCCAGCAGCGAGTGGAATGAGCAGTTCTTC.

The rearrangement uses TRBV20-1 and TRBJ1-2; the D is unclear. The length of the CDR3 is 9 residues. The V end was cut by 5 bases, the J end by 8 bases, with 6 bases between. Germline lookup yields CDR1 DFQATT and CDR2 SNEGSKA (reference sequence). The CDR3 DNA is TGCAGTGCTGCACAGGGCTACACCTTC. This gives the protein CSAAQGYTF.

V and J are TRBV27 and TRBJ2-3, with TRBD2 as a possible D gene (5 bases). The CDR3 is made up of 15 amino acids. The germline V and J ends were trimmed by 5 bases and 0 bases, with 12 bases remaining between them. Per the germline V gene, CDR1 is MNHEY and CDR2 is SMNVEV (reference sequence). The CDR3 DNA sequence: TGTGCCAGCAGTCTAGGACTTGTCAGCACAGATACGCAGTATTTT. Translating it yields CASSLGLVSTDTQYF.

V and J are TRBV6-5 and TRBJ2-7; maybe TRBD2 (5 bases). The CDR3 length is 16 residues. Germline V gene lookup returns CDR1 MNHEY and CDR2 SVGAGI. V lost 0 bases and J 5 bases, leaving 17 bases between the germline ends. CDR3 nucleotide sequence: TGTGCCAGCAGTTACTCGCTTCAGAGGGAACGGAACGAGCAGTACTTC. This encodes CASSYSLQRERNEQYF.

This clone showed up many times. The rearrangement uses TRBV2 and TRBJ1-6; a possible D gene is TRBD1 (5 bases). This CDR3 comprises 14 residues. In germline, CDR1 is SNHLY, CDR2 FYNNEI. Trimming removed 4 bases at V and 9 bases at J, with 13 bases between. CDR3 sequence reads: CASSASQGTSPLHF. DNA of the CDR3: TGTGCCAGCAGTGCGTCCCAGGGAACTTCACCCCTCCACTTT.